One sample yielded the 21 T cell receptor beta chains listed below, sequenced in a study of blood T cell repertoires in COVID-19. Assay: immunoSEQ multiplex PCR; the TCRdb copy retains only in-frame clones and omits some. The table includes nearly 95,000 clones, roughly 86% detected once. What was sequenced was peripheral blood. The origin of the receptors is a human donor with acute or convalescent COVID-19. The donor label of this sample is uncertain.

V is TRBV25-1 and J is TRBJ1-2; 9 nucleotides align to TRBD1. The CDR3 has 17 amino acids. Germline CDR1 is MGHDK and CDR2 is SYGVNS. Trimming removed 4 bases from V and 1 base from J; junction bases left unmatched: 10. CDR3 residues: CASSASGTGTFNYGYTF. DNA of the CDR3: TGTGCCAGCAGTGCGTCCGGGACAGGGACTTTTAACTATGGCTACACCTTC.

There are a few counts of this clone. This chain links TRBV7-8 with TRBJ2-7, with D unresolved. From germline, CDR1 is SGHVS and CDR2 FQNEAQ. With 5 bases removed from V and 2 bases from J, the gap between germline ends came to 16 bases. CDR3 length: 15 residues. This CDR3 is CASSPSIGVPYEQYF. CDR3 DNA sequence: TGTGCCAGCAGCCCGTCAATCGGAGTTCCCTACGAGCAGTACTTC.

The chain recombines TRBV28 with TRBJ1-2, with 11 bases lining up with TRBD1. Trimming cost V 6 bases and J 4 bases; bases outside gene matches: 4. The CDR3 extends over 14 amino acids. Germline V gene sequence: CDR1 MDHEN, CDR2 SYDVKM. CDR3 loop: CASRGQGDVYGYTF. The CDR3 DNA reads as TGTGCCAGCAGGGGACAGGGGGACGTCTATGGCTACACCTTC.

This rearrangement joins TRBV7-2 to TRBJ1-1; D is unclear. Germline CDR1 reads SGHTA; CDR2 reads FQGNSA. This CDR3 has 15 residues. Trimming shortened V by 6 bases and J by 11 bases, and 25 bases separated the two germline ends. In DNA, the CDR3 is TGTGCCAGCAGTAATACCGGGGTTCCTTTCCTTAGTGCTTTCTTT. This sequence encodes CASSNTGVPFLSAFF.

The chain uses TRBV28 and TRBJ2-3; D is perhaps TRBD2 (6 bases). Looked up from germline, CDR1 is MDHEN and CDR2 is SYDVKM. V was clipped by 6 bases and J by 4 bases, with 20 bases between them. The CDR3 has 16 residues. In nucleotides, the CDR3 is TGTGCCAGCAGGGGCGGGGAAGGCATCAGCTCAGATACGCAGTATTTT. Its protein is CASRGGEGISSDTQYF.

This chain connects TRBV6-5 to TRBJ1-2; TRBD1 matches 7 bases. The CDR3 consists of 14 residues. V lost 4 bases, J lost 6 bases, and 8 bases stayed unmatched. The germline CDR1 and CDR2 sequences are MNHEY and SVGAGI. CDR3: CASSSPTGLHGYTF. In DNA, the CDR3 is TGTGCCAGCAGTTCCCCGACAGGGCTGCATGGCTACACCTTC.

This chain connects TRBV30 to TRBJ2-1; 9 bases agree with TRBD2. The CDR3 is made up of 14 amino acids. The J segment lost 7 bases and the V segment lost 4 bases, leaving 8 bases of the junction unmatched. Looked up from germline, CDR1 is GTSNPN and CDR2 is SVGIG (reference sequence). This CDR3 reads CAWTGRGGLNEQFF. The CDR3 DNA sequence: TGTGCCTGGACGGGGCGGGGGGGCCTTAATGAGCAGTTCTTC.

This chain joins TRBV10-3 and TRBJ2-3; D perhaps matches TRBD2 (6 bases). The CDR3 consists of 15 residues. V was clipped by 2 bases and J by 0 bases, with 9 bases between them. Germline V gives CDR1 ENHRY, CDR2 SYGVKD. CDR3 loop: CAISELSGSTDTQYF. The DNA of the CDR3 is TGTGCCATCAGTGAGCTTAGCGGTAGCACAGATACGCAGTATTTT.

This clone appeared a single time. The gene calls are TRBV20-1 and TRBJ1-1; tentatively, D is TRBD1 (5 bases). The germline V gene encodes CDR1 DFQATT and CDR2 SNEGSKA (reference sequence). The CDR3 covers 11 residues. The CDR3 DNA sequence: TGCAGCCTCGACAGTAACACTGAAGCTTTCTTT. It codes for CSLDSNTEAFF.

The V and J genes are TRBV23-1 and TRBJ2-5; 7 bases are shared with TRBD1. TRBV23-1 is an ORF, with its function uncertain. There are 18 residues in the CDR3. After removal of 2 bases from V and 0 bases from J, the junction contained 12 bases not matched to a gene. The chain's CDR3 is CASSQPDPTGKNQETQYF. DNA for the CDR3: TGCGCCAGCAGTCAACCAGACCCGACAGGGAAGAACCAAGAGACCCAGTACTTC.

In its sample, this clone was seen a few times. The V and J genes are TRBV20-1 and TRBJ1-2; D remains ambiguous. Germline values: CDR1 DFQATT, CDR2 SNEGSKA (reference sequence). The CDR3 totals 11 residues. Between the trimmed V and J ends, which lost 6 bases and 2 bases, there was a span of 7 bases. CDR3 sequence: CSAWANYGYTF. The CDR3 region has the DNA TGCAGTGCGTGGGCCAACTATGGCTACACCTTC.

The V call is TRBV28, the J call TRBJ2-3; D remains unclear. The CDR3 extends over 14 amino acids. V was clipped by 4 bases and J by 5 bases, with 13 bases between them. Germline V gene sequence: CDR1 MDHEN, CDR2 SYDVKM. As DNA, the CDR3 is TGTGCCAGCAGTTCGGCCAGGTTGGGAGATACGCAGTATTTT. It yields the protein CASSSARLGDTQYF.

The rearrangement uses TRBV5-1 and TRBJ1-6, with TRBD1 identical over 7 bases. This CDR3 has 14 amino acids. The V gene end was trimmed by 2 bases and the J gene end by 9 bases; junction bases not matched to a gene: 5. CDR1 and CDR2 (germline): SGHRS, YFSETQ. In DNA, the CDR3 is TGCGCCAGCAGCTTAGTCCAGGGGGGTTCACCCCTCCACTTT. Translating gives CASSLVQGGSPLHF. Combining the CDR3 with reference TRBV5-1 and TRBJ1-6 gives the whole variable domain KAGVTQTPRYLIKTRGQQVTLSCSPISGHRSVSWYQQTPGQGLQFLFEYFSETQRNKGNFPGRFSGRQFSNSRSEMNVSTLELGDSALYLCASSLVQGGSPLHFGNGTRLTVT.

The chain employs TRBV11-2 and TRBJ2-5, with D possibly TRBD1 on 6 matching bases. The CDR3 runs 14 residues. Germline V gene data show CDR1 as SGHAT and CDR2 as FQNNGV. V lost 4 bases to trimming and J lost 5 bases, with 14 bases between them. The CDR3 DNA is TGTGCCAGCAGCTCCCGCAGGGGCGGGGAGACCCAGTACTTC. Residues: CASSSRRGGETQYF.

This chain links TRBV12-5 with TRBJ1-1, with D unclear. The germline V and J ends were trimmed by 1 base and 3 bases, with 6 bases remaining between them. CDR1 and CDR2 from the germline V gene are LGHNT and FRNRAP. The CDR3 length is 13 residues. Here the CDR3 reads CASGLGRHTEAFF. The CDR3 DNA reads TGTGCTAGTGGTTTGGGGAGGCACACTGAAGCTTTCTTT.

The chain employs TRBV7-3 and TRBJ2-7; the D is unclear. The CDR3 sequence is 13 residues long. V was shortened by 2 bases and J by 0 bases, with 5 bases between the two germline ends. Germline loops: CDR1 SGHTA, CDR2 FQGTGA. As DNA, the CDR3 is TGTGCCAGCAGCTTACCCAGCTCCTACGAGCAGTACTTC. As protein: CASSLPSSYEQYF.

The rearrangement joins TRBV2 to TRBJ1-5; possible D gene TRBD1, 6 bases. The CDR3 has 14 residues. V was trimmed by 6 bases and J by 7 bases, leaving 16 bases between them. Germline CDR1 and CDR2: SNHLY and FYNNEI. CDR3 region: CASSPDRSWQPQHF. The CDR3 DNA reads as TGTGCCAGCAGCCCTGACAGGTCGTGGCAGCCCCAGCATTTT.

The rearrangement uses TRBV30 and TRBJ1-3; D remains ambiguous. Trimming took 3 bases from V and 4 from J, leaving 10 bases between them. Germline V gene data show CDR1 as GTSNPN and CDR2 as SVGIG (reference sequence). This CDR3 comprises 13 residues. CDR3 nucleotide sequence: TGTGCCTGGAGCCTGGCGGGAGGAAACACCATATATTTT. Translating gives CAWSLAGGNTIYF.

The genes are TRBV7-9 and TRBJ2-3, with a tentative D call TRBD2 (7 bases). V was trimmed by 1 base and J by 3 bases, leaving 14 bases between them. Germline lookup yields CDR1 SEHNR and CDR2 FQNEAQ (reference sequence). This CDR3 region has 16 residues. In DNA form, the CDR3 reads TGTGCCAGCAGCTTAGGGGCCGGGGGGCCTACAGATACGCAGTATTTT. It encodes CASSLGAGGPTDTQYF.

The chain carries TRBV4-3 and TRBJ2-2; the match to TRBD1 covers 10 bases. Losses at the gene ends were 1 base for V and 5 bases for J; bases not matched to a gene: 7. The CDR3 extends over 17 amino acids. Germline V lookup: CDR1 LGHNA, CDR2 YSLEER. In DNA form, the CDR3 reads TGCGCCAGCAGCCAAGCACCAGACAGGGGGCGTACCGGGGAGCTGTTTTTT. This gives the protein CASSQAPDRGRTGELFF.

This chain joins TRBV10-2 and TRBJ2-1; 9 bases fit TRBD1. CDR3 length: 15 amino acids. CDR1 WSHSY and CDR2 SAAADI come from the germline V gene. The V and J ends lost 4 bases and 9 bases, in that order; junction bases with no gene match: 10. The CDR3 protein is CASSAPGQGSSEQFF. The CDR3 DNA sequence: TGCGCCAGCAGTGCGCCCGGACAGGGGAGTAGTGAGCAGTTCTTC.